These T cell receptor beta chains were read from a single sample in a study of cytomegalovirus exposure and HLA in healthy donors. The assay was immunoSEQ multiplex PCR, and TCRdb's table has in-frame clones only and misses some. The profile shows 350,000 or so clones, just over 85% of them singletons. The sample taken for sequencing was PBMCs. These receptors all come from a woman in her late teens or twenties in good health and CMV-seronegative. The CDR3 runs from the conserved cysteine through the conserved F or W. A D gene is named only where the DNA matches it firmly. For some rows the clone size is stated as once, few or many, or as a class when expanded; others skip it.

v_call: TRBV6-4
d_call: -
cdr3_length: 10
j_call: TRBJ2-5
clone_size: once
cdr3_nt: TGTGCCAGCAGGCGGGAGACCCAGTACTTC
cdr3_aa: CASRRETQYF

v_call: TRBV6-5
d_call: TRBD2
cdr3_length: 14
j_call: TRBJ2-1
clone_size: -
cdr3_nt: TGTGCCAGCAGTTACTCCGGGGGGTACAATGAGCAGTTCTTC
cdr3_aa: CASSYSGGYNEQFF

v_call: TRBV28
d_call: -
cdr3_length: 13
j_call: TRBJ1-2
clone_size: -
cdr3_nt: TGTGCCAGTAGCTGGGGGGGACACTATGGCTACACCTTC
cdr3_aa: CASSWGGHYGYTF

v_call: TRBV7-2
d_call: TRBD1
cdr3_length: 16
j_call: TRBJ2-7
clone_size: -
cdr3_nt: TGTGCCAGCAGCAGGATGGGGGCCGGGACAGGGACCGAGCAGTACTTC
cdr3_aa: CASSRMGAGTGTEQYF

v_call: TRBV19
d_call: -
cdr3_length: 14
j_call: TRBJ2-2
clone_size: -
cdr3_nt: TGTGCCAGTAGTATAGATCCCAGGGCCGGGGAGCTGTTTTTT
cdr3_aa: CASSIDPRAGELFF

v_call: TRBV11-2
d_call: -
cdr3_length: 15
j_call: TRBJ2-7
clone_size: -
cdr3_nt: TGTGCCAGCAGCTTAGGACACAGGGTGTCCTACGAGCAGTACTTC
cdr3_aa: CASSLGHRVSYEQYF

v_call: TRBV13
d_call: -
cdr3_length: 17
j_call: TRBJ2-3
clone_size: -
cdr3_nt: TGTGCCAGCAGCTTGCTCCCGGTGAACCCCAGCACAGATACGCAGTATTTT
cdr3_aa: CASSLLPVNPSTDTQYF

v_call: TRBV30
d_call: -
cdr3_length: 13
j_call: TRBJ1-1
clone_size: -
cdr3_nt: TGTGCCTGGACTACCGGGGAGAACACTGAAGCTTTCTTT
cdr3_aa: CAWTTGENTEAFF

v_call: TRBV9
d_call: TRBD2
cdr3_length: 13
j_call: TRBJ2-7
clone_size: -
cdr3_nt: TGTGCCAGCAGTGGGACTAGCGGGTACGAGCAGTACTTC
cdr3_aa: CASSGTSGYEQYF

v_call: TRBV7-3
d_call: TRBD1
cdr3_length: 15
j_call: TRBJ2-5
clone_size: once
cdr3_nt: TGTGCCAGCAGCTTAAGGCAGGGGGTACAAGAGACCCAGTACTTC
cdr3_aa: CASSLRQGVQETQYF

v_call: TRBV5-6
d_call: -
cdr3_length: 15
j_call: TRBJ2-2
clone_size: -
cdr3_nt: TGTGCCAGCAGCCTGAGTGTGAAGAACACCGGGGAGCTGTTTTTT
cdr3_aa: CASSLSVKNTGELFF

v_call: TRBV18
d_call: TRBD2
cdr3_length: 13
j_call: TRBJ2-7
clone_size: -
cdr3_nt: TGTGCCAGCTCACCCCAGCGGGAGAACGAGCAGTACTTC
cdr3_aa: CASSPQRENEQYF

v_call: TRBV5-1
d_call: -
cdr3_length: 11
j_call: TRBJ2-1
clone_size: -
cdr3_nt: TGCGCCAGCATGGGAGCTAATGAGCAGTTCTTC
cdr3_aa: CASMGANEQFF

v_call: TRBV27
d_call: TRBD1
cdr3_length: 15
j_call: TRBJ2-7
clone_size: -
cdr3_nt: TGTGCCAGCAGTACCTGGACAGGCGACTCCTACGAGCAGTACTTC
cdr3_aa: CASSTWTGDSYEQYF

v_call: TRBV18
d_call: TRBD1
cdr3_length: 15
j_call: TRBJ1-1
clone_size: -
cdr3_nt: TGTGCCAGCTCATTCTCCGGGACAGGGAACACTGAAGCTTTCTTT
cdr3_aa: CASSFSGTGNTEAFF

v_call: TRBV9
d_call: -
cdr3_length: 14
j_call: TRBJ2-3
clone_size: -
cdr3_nt: TGTGCCAGCAGCGTAGGCCCTACCCCAGATACGCAGTATTTT
cdr3_aa: CASSVGPTPDTQYF

v_call: TRBV29-1
d_call: TRBD2
cdr3_length: 15
j_call: TRBJ2-1
clone_size: -
cdr3_nt: TGCAGCGTTGAAGCAACTAGCGGGGGGGGCAATGAGCAGTTCTTC
cdr3_aa: CSVEATSGGGNEQFF

v_call: TRBV6-5
d_call: TRBD1
cdr3_length: 14
j_call: TRBJ2-7
clone_size: -
cdr3_nt: TGTGCCAGCAGTTACACAACAGGGGGCTACGAGCAGTACTTC
cdr3_aa: CASSYTTGGYEQYF

v_call: TRBV27
d_call: TRBD1
cdr3_length: 14
j_call: TRBJ2-7
clone_size: -
cdr3_nt: TGTGCCAGCAGTTCAACAGGGGGGCCCTACGAGCAGTACTTC
cdr3_aa: CASSSTGGPYEQYF

v_call: TRBV2
d_call: -
cdr3_length: 15
j_call: TRBJ1-1
clone_size: -
cdr3_nt: TGTGCCAGCAGTGACCCATTTCTACCTAACACTGAAGCTTTCTTT
cdr3_aa: CASSDPFLPNTEAFF

v_call: TRBV7-2
d_call: TRBD2
cdr3_length: 14
j_call: TRBJ2-7
clone_size: many
cdr3_nt: TGTGCCAGCAGCTTTGGCGGGAGGGCCGGTGAGCAGTACTTC
cdr3_aa: CASSFGGRAGEQYF

v_call: TRBV7-9
d_call: TRBD2
cdr3_length: 16
j_call: TRBJ2-7
clone_size: -
cdr3_nt: TGTGCCAGCAGCTCCACGACTAGCGGGAGAGCCTACGAGCAGTACTTC
cdr3_aa: CASSSTTSGRAYEQYF

v_call: TRBV6-4
d_call: -
cdr3_length: 13
j_call: TRBJ2-1
clone_size: -
cdr3_nt: TGTGCCAGCAGTGGACCTGGGGCCCATGAGCAGTTCTTC
cdr3_aa: CASSGPGAHEQFF

v_call: TRBV7-9
d_call: -
cdr3_length: 15
j_call: TRBJ2-1
clone_size: -
cdr3_nt: TGTGCCAGCAGCATAGGGAACCCGGAGATGAATGAGCAGTTCTTC
cdr3_aa: CASSIGNPEMNEQFF

v_call: TRBV5-1
d_call: -
cdr3_length: 12
j_call: TRBJ2-1
clone_size: -
cdr3_nt: TGCGCCAGCAGCTTGGTTGTGGGCTGGCAGTTCTTC
cdr3_aa: CASSLVVGWQFF

v_call: TRBV7-9
d_call: TRBD1
cdr3_length: 16
j_call: TRBJ1-1
clone_size: -
cdr3_nt: TGTGCCAGCAGCTTAGAGGCGACAGGGACGAACACTGAAGCTTTCTTT
cdr3_aa: CASSLEATGTNTEAFF

v_call: TRBV6-1
d_call: TRBD1
cdr3_length: 15
j_call: TRBJ2-7
clone_size: once
cdr3_nt: TGTGCCAGCAGAGCTCGACAGGGGCCATCCTACGAGCAGTACTTC
cdr3_aa: CASRARQGPSYEQYF

v_call: TRBV6-6
d_call: -
cdr3_length: 15
j_call: TRBJ2-7
clone_size: -
cdr3_nt: TGTGCCAGCAGGGCGTCCGCCGGGAGATCCTACGAGCAGTACTTC
cdr3_aa: CASRASAGRSYEQYF

v_call: TRBV28
d_call: TRBD1
cdr3_length: 16
j_call: TRBJ2-7
clone_size: -
cdr3_nt: TGTGCCAGCAGTTTATTAGTTGGGACAGGGGGCAGGAAGCAGTACTTC
cdr3_aa: CASSLLVGTGGRKQYF

v_call: TRBV11-2
d_call: TRBD1
cdr3_length: 13
j_call: TRBJ1-5
clone_size: -
cdr3_nt: TGTGCCAGCAGCCCAGGGGGGAATCAGCCCCAGCATTTT
cdr3_aa: CASSPGGNQPQHF

v_call: TRBV27
d_call: TRBD1
cdr3_length: 12
j_call: TRBJ1-2
clone_size: -
cdr3_nt: TGTGCCAGCCGGACAGGGAGGAATGGCTACACCTTC
cdr3_aa: CASRTGRNGYTF

v_call: TRBV6-1
d_call: -
cdr3_length: 15
j_call: TRBJ2-5
clone_size: -
cdr3_nt: TGTGCCAGCAGTGAAGCGTCGGGGTTGAAGGAGACCCAGTACTTC
cdr3_aa: CASSEASGLKETQYF

v_call: TRBV5-4
d_call: -
cdr3_length: 14
j_call: TRBJ2-7
clone_size: few
cdr3_nt: TGTGCCAGCAGCCCCGGGAGAGGGGACCTCGGGCAGTACTTC
cdr3_aa: CASSPGRGDLGQYF

v_call: TRBV18
d_call: TRBD2
cdr3_length: 15
j_call: TRBJ2-2
clone_size: -
cdr3_nt: TGTGCCAGCTCACCAGGACTAGCTGGTTCCGGGGAGCTGTTTTTT
cdr3_aa: CASSPGLAGSGELFF

v_call: TRBV7-3
d_call: TRBD2
cdr3_length: 16
j_call: TRBJ2-7
clone_size: -
cdr3_nt: TGTGCCAGCAGCCCGGGGGAGGGTAGGAGGACCTACGAGCAGTACTTC
cdr3_aa: CASSPGEGRRTYEQYF

v_call: TRBV6-4
d_call: TRBD1
cdr3_length: 15
j_call: TRBJ2-7
clone_size: few
cdr3_nt: TGTGCCAGCAGTGCCTTCGGGACAGGCCCCTACGAGCAGTACTTC
cdr3_aa: CASSAFGTGPYEQYF

v_call: TRBV5-1
d_call: TRBD1
cdr3_length: 15
j_call: TRBJ2-3
clone_size: -
cdr3_nt: TGCGCCAGCAGCGGCGGGGACAGGGGGCCAGATACGCAGTATTTT
cdr3_aa: CASSGGDRGPDTQYF

v_call: TRBV7-3
d_call: TRBD1
cdr3_length: 16
j_call: TRBJ1-2
clone_size: -
cdr3_nt: TGTGCCAGCAGCCCGAGTGGGGGACAGGGCGATAAGGGCTACACCTTC
cdr3_aa: CASSPSGGQGDKGYTF

v_call: TRBV19
d_call: TRBD2
cdr3_length: 16
j_call: TRBJ2-1
clone_size: -
cdr3_nt: TGTGCCAGTAGTACCTCTTCTACTAGCGGGAGTAGTGAGCAGTTCTTC
cdr3_aa: CASSTSSTSGSSEQFF

v_call: TRBV6-6
d_call: -
cdr3_length: 12
j_call: TRBJ1-2
clone_size: -
cdr3_nt: TGTGCCAGCAGGAGACAGAACTATGGCTACACCTTC
cdr3_aa: CASRRQNYGYTF

v_call: TRBV28
d_call: -
cdr3_length: 13
j_call: TRBJ1-1
clone_size: -
cdr3_nt: TGTGCCAGCAGCACCGGTCCCAGGGGAGAAGCTTTCTTT
cdr3_aa: CASSTGPRGEAFF

v_call: TRBV5-8
d_call: -
cdr3_length: 12
j_call: TRBJ2-7
clone_size: -
cdr3_nt: TGTGCCAGCAGCGACAATATCTACGAGCAGTACTTC
cdr3_aa: CASSDNIYEQYF

v_call: TRBV4-3
d_call: -
cdr3_length: 14
j_call: TRBJ1-4
clone_size: -
cdr3_nt: TGCGCCAGCAGCCAAGAGGGCTCGTCCGAAAAACTGTTTTTT
cdr3_aa: CASSQEGSSEKLFF